The clone carrying this T cell receptor (beta chain) appeared many times. For repertoire sequencing, the TCR beta CDR3 regions were amplified from RNA transcripts. HTBI-primed RT-PCR formed the first round, and a multiplex PCR formed the second. Using its own MiXCR run on the multiplex PCR reads, TCRdb lists one record per CDR3 protein. The table records about 400,000 distinct CDR3 sequences, about 16% of them present only once. This sample was taken from a study of Graves' ophthalmopathy and Graves' hyperthyroidism. The study enrolled ophthalmopathy donors with moderate-to-severe activity, CAS ≥3, NOSPECS ≥4 and duration under 3 months. Other autoimmune disease, uncontrolled infection, pregnancy and lactation led to exclusion. The receptor was isolated from a woman aged 18-29 years with Graves' ophthalmopathy. The sample comprised peripheral blood.

CDR3 loop: CASSPGGYQETQYF. The CDR3 DNA is TGTGCCAGCAGTCCAGGAGGGTACCAAGAGACCCAGTACTTC. The chain carries TRBV28 and TRBJ2-5; a weak D match, TRBD2 (6 bases). V was cut by 5 bases and J by 0 bases, with 10 bases left in between. There are 14 residues in the CDR3. Germline V gene sequence: CDR1 MDHEN, CDR2 SYDVKM.